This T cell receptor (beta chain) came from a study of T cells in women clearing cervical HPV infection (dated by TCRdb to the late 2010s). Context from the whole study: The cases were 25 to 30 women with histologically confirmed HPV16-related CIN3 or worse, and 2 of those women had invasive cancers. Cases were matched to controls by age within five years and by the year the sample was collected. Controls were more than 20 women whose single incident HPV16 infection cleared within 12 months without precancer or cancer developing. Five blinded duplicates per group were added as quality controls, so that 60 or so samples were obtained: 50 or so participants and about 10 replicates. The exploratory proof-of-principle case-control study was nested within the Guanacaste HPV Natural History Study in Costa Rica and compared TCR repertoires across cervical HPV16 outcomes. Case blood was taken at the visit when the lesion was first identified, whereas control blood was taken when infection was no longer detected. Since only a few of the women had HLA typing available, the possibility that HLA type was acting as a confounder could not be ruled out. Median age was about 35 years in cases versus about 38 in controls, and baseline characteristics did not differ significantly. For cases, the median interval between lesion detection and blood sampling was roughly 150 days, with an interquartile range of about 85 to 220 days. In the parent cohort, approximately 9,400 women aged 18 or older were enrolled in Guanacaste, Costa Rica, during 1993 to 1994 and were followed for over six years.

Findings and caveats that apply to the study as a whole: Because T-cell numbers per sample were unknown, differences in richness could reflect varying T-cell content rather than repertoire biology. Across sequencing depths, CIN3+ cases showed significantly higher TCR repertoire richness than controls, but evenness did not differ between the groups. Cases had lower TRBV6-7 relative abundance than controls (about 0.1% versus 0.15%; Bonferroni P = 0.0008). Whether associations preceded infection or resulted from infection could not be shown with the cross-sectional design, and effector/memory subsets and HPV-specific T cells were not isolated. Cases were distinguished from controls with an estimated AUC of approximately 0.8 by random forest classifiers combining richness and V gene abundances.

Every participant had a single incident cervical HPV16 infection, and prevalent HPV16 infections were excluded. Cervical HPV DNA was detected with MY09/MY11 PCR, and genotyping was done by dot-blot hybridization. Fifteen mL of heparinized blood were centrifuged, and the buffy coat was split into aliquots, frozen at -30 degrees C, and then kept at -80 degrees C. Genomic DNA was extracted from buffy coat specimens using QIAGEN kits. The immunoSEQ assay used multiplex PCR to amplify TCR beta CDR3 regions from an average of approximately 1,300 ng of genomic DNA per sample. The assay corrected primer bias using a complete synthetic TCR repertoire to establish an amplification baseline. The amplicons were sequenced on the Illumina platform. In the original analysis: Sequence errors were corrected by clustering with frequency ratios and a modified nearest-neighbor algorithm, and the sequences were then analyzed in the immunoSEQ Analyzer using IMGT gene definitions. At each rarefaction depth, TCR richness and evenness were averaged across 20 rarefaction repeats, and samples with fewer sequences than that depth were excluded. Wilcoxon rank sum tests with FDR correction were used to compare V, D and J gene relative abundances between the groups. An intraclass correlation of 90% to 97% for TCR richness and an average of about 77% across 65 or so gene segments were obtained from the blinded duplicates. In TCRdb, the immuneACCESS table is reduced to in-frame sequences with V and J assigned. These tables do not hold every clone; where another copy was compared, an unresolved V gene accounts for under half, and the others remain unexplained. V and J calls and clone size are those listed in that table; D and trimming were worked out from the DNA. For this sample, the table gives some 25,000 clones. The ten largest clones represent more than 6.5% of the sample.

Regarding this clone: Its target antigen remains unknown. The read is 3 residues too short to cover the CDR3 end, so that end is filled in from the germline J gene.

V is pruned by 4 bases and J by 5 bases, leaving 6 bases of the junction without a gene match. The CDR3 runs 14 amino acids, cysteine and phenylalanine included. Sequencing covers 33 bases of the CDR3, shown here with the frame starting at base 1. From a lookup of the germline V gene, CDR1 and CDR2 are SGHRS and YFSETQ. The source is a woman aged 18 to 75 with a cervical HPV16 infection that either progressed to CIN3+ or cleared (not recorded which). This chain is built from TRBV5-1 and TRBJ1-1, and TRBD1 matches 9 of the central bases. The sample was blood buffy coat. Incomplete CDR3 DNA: TGCGCCAGCAGCCAACAGGGGGCCGGGACTGAA. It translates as CASSQQGAGTE. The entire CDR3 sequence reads CASSQQGAGTEAFF.